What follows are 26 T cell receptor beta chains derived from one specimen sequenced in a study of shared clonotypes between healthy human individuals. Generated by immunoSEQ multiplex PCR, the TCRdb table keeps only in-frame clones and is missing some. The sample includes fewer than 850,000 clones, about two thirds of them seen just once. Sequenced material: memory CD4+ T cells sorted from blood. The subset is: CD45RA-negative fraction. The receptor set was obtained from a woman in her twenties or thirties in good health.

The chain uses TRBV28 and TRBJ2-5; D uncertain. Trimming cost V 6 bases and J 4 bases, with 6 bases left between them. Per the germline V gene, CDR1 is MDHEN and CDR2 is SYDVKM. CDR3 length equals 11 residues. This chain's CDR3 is CASSPLETQYF. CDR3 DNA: TGTGCCAGCAGCCCCTTAGAGACCCAGTACTTC.

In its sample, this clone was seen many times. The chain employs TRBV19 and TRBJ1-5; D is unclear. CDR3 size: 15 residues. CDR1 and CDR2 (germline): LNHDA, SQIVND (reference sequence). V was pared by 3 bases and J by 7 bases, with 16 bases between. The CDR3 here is CASSIGAEGRQPQHF. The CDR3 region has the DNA TGTGCCAGTAGTATTGGTGCCGAAGGGAGACAGCCCCAGCATTTT.

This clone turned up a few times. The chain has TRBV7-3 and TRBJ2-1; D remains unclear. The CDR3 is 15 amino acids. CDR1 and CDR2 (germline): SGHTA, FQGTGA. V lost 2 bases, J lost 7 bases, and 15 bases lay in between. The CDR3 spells CASSLSQAGPNEQFF. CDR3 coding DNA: TGTGCCAGCAGCTTATCCCAGGCCGGGCCTAATGAGCAGTTCTTC.

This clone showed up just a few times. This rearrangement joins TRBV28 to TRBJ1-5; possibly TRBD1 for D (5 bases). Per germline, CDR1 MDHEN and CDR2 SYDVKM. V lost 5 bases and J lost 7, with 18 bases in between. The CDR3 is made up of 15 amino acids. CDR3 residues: CASSPRGSVQQPQHF. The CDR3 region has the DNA TGTGCCAGCAGTCCGAGGGGCAGTGTTCAGCAGCCCCAGCATTTT.

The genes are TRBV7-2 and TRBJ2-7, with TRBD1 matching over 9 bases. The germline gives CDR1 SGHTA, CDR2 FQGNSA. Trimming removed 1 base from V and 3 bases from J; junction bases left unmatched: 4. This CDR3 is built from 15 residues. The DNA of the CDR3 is TGTGCCAGCAGCTTAGTGCCGGGACAGGGCTACGAGCAGTACTTC. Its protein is CASSLVPGQGYEQYF.

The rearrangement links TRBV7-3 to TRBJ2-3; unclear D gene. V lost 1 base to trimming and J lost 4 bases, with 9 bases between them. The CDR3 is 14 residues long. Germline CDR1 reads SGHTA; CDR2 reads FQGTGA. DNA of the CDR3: TGTGCCAGCAGCTTAAACCCCCATTCAGATACGCAGTATTTT. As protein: CASSLNPHSDTQYF.

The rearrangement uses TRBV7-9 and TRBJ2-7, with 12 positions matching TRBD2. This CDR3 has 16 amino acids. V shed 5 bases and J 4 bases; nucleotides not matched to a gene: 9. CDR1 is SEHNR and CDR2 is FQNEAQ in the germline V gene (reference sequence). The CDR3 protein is CASSMTSGRLRYEQYF. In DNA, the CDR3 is TGTGCCAGCAGCATGACTAGCGGGAGACTTAGGTACGAGCAGTACTTC.

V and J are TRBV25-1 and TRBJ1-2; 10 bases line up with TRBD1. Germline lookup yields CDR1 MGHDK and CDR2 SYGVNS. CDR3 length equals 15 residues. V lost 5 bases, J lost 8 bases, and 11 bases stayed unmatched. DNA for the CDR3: TGTGCCAGCAGTCCGCAGGGACAGGGGCTAAAGGGCTACACCTTC. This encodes CASSPQGQGLKGYTF.

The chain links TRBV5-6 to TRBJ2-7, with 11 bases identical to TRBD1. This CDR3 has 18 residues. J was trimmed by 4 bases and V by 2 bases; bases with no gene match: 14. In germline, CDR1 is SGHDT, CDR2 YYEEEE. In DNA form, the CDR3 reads TGTGCCAGCAGCTTCGGACAGGGGGCAACCTTAGATCTTTACGAGCAGTACTTC. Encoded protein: CASSFGQGATLDLYEQYF.

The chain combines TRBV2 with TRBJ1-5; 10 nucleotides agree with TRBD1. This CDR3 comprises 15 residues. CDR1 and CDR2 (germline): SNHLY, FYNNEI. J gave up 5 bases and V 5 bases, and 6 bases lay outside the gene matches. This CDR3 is CASSRDRGRDQPQHF. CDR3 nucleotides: TGTGCCAGCAGTCGGGACAGGGGTAGGGATCAGCCCCAGCATTTT.

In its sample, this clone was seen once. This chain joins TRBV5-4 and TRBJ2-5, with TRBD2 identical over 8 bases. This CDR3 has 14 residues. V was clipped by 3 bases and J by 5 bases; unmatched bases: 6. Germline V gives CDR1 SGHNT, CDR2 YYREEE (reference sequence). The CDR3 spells CASSSTSAGETQYF. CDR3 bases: TGTGCCAGCAGCTCGACTAGCGCGGGGGAGACCCAGTACTTC.

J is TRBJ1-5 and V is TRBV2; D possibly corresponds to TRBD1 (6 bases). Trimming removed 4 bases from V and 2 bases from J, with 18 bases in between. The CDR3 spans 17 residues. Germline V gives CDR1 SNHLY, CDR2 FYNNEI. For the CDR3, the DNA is TGTGCCAGCAGTGCCCACCCCACAGGGTTAGGCAATCAGCCCCAGCATTTT. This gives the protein CASSAHPTGLGNQPQHF.

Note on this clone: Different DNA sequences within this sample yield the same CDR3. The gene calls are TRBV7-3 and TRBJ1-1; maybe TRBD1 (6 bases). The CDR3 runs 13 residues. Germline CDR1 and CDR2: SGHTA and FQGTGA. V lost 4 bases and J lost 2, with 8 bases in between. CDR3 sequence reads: CASSSDSNTEAFF. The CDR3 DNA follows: TGTGCCAGCAGCTCGGACAGTAACACTGAAGCTTTCTTT.

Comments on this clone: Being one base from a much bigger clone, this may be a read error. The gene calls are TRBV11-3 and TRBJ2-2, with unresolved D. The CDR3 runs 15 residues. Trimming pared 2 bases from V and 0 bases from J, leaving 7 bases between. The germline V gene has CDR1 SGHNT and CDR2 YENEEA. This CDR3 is CASSLKGSNTGELFF. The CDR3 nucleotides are TGTGCCAGCAGCTTAAAGGGATCGAACACCGGGGAGCTGTTTTTT.

CDR3 bases: TGCGCCAGCAGCCCAAGGATGAACACTGAAGCTTTCTTT. Translated, it gives CASSPRMNTEAFF. This chain links TRBV5-1 with TRBJ1-1; D gene unclear. Trimming left V 4 bases short and J 0 bases short, with 7 bases between. In germline, CDR1 is SGHRS, CDR2 YFSETQ. The CDR3 is 13 residues long. Drawing the rest from reference TRBV5-1 and TRBJ1-1, the complete variable domain is KAGVTQTPRYLIKTRGQQVTLSCSPISGHRSVSWYQQTPGQGLQFLFEYFSETQRNKGNFPGRFSGRQFSNSRSEMNVSTLELGDSALYLCASSPRMNTEAFFGQGTRLTVV.

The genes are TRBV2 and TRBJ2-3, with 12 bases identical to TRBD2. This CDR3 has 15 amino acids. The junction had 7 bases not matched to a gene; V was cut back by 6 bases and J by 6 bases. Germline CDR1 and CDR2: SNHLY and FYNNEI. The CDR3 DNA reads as TGTGCCAGCAGGCCGACTAGCGGGAGATATGATACGCAGTATTTT. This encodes CASRPTSGRYDTQYF.

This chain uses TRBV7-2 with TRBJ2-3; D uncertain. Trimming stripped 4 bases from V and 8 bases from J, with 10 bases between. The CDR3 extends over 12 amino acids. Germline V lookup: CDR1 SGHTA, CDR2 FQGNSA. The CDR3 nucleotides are TGTGCCAGCAGCTCAGTGGTGGGTACGCAGTATTTT. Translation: CASSSVVGTQYF.

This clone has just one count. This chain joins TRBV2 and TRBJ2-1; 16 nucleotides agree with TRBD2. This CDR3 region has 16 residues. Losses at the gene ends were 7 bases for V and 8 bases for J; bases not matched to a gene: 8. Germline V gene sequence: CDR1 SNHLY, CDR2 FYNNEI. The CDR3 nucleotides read TGTGCCAGCACCGAGGGACTAGCGGGAGGGCAGGATGAGCAGTTCTTC. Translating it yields CASTEGLAGGQDEQFF. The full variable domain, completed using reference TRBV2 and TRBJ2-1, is EPEVTQTPSHQVTQMGQEVILRCVPISNHLYFYWYRQILGQKVEFLVSFYNNEISEKSEIFDDQFSVERPDGSNFTLKIRSTKLEDSAMYFCASTEGLAGGQDEQFFGPGTRLTVL.

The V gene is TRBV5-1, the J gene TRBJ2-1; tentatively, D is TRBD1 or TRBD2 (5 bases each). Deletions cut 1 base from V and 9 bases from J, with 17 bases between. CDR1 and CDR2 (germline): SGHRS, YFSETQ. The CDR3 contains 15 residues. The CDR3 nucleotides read TGCGCCAGCAGCTTGACATCCGGGACGGAAAGTGAGCAGTTCTTC. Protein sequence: CASSLTSGTESEQFF.

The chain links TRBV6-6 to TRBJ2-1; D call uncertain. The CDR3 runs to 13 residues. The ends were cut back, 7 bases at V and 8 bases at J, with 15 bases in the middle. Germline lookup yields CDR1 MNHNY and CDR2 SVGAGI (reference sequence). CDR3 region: CASNPVGAYEQFF. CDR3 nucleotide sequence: TGTGCCAGCAACCCCGTGGGCGCCTATGAGCAGTTCTTC.

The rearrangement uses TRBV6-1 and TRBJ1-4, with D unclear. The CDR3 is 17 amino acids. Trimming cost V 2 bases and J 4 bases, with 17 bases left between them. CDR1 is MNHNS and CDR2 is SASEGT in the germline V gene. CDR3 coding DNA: TGTGCCAGCAGTGAAAGGTCCCCAAAAGCAAATAATGAAAAACTGTTTTTT. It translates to CASSERSPKANNEKLFF.

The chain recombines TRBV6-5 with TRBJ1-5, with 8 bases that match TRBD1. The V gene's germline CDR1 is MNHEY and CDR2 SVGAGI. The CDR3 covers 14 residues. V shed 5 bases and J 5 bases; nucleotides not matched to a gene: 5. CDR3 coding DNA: TGTGCCAGCAGTCCACAGGGGGGCGATCAGCCCCAGCATTTT. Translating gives CASSPQGGDQPQHF.

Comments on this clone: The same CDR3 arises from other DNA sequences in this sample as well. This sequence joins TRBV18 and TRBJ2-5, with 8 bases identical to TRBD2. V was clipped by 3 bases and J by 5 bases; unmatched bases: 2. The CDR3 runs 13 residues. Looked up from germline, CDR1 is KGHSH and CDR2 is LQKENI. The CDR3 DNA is TGTGCCAGCTCACCCTCGGGGGGGGAGACCCAGTACTTC. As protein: CASSPSGGETQYF.

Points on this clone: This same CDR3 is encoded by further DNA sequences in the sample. The CDR3 coding sequence is TGTGCCAGCAGTTTGTGGGGCCCTGGGGCCAACGTCCTGACTTTC. The encoded protein is CASSLWGPGANVLTF. V usage is TRBV27 and J usage is TRBJ2-6; tentative D call: TRBD1 (5 bases). Germline CDR1 MNHEY, CDR2 SMNVEV (reference sequence). Deletions cut 3 bases from V and 2 bases from J, with 8 bases between. The CDR3 covers 15 residues.

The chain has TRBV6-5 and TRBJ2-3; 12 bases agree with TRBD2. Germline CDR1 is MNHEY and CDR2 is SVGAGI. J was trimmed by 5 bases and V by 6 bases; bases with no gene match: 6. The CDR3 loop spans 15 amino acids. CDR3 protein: CASSWTSGIQDTQYF. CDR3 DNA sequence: TGTGCCAGCAGCTGGACTAGCGGGATACAAGATACGCAGTATTTT.

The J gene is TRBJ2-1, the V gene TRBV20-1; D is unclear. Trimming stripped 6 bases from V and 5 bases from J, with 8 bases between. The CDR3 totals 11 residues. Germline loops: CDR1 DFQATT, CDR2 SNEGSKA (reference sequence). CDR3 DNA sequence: TGCAGTGCCCCAAGGAACAATGAGCAGTTCTTC. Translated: CSAPRNNEQFF.